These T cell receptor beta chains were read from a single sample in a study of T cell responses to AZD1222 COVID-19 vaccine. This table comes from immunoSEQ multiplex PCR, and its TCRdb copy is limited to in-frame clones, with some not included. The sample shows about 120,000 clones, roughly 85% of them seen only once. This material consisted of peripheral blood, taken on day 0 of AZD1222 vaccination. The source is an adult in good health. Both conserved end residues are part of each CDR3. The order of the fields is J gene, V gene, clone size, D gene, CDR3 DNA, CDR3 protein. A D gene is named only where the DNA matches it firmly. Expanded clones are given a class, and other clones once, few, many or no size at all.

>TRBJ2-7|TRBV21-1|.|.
TGTGCCAGCAGCAAGAACGACACTCCGGGACTAGCGAGCGAGAGGACTTACTACGAGCAGTACTTC
CASSKNDTPGLASERTYYEQYF
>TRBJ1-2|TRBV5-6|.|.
TGTGCCAGCAACCGGGACTTCCGTTTCTTTTCCCCCACCTCCTATGGCTACACCTTC
CASNRDFRFFSPTSYGYTF
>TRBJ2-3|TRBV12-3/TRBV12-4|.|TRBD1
TGTGCCAGCAGTCCGTGGACAGGGGGCACGCAGTATTTT
CASSPWTGGTQYF
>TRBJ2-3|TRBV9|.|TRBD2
TGTGCCAGCAGCGTAGGACGCGGGGGACTAAGGAAACAGGATACGCAGTATTTT
CASSVGRGGLRKQDTQYF
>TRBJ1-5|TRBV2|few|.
TGTGCCAGCAGATTCGAAGGGTTGCAGCCCCAGCATTTT
CASRFEGLQPQHF
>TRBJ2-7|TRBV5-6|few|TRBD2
TGTGCCAGCAGCCGAGGACTAGCGGGGCCACCGTCCTACGAGCAGTACTTC
CASSRGLAGPPSYEQYF
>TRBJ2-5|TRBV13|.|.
TGTGCCAGCAGCCTCGCATGGGAGACCCAGTACTTC
CASSLAWETQYF
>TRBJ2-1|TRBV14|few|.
TGTGCCAGCAGCCAAGACATGTGGCGGACCATCTACAATGAGCAGTTCTTC
CASSQDMWRTIYNEQFF
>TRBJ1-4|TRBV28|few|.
TGTGCCAGCAGCCGGGACGGAGGTTACACATACTACGCAACTAATGAAAAACTGTTTTTT
CASSRDGGYTYYATNEKLFF
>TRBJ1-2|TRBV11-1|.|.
TGTGCCAGCAGTTTAGGACACCCCTATGGCTACACCTTC
CASSLGHPYGYTF
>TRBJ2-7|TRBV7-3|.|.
TGTGCCAGATTCAGGCGCTTAAGCGAGCAGTACTTC
CARFRRLSEQYF
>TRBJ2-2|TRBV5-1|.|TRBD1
TGCGCCAGCAGGCAGGGACAGGGGGACACCGGGGAGCTGTTTTTT
CASRQGQGDTGELFF
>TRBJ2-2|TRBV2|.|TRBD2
TGTGCCAGACGGGGGGAGGCCGGGGAGCTGTTTTTT
CARRGEAGELFF
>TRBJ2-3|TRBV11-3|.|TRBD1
TGTGCCAGCAGCACCTCAACAGGGGCAGATACGCAGTATTTT
CASSTSTGADTQYF
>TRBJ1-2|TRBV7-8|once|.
TGTGCCAGCAGCGAGGAAACCGGGCAAAACTATGGCTACACCTTC
CASSEETGQNYGYTF
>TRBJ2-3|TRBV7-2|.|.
TGTGCCAGCAGCTTAGGACTGGTCACAGATACGCAGTATTTT
CASSLGLVTDTQYF
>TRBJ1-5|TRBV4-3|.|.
TGCGCCAGCAGCCCATTTCGGCACACCTATAGCAATCAGCCCCAGCATTTT
CASSPFRHTYSNQPQHF
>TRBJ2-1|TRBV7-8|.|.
TGTGCCAGCAGCTTAGGGTTTGAGAAGAGTTCGCAGTTCTTC
CASSLGFEKSSQFF
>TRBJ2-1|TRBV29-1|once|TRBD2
TGCAGCGCCCCCACCTCCAGCGGGAGGGCCTACAATGAGCAGTTCTTC
CSAPTSSGRAYNEQFF
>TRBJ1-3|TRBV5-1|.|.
TGCGCCAGCCGAGGGGGATCTGGAAACACCATATATTTT
CASRGGSGNTIYF
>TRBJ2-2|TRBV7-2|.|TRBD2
TGTGCCAGCAGCTTTCGACTAGCGGGGGGCCCCGGGGAGCTGTTTTTT
CASSFRLAGGPGELFF
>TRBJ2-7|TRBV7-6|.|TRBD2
TGTGCCAGCAGCTTAACTACGACTAGCGACTACGAGCAGTACTTC
CASSLTTTSDYEQYF
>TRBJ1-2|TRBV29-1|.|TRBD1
TGCAGCGTGGGGACAGCCTACTATGGCTACACCTTC
CSVGTAYYGYTF
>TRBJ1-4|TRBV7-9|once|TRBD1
TGTGCCAGCAGCTTAGTAACAGGGGATGAAAAACTGTTTTTT
CASSLVTGDEKLFF
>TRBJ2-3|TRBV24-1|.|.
TGTGCCACCAGTGATGTAGGGACGGACGTGGATACGCAGTATTTT
CATSDVGTDVDTQYF
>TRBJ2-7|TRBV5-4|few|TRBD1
TGTGCCAGCAGCCCTGTACAGGGGGCTGTATACGAGCAGTACTTC
CASSPVQGAVYEQYF